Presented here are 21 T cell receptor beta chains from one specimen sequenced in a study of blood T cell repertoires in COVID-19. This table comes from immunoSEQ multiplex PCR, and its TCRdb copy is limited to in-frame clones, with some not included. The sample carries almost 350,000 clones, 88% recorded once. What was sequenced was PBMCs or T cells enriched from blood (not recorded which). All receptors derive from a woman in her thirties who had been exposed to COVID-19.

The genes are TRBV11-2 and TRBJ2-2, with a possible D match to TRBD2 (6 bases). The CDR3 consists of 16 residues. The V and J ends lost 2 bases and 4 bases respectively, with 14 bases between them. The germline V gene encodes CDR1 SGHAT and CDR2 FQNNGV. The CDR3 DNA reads TGTGCCAGCAGCTTAAGGCGCGGGACGCCCACCGGGGAGCTGTTTTTT. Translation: CASSLRRGTPTGELFF. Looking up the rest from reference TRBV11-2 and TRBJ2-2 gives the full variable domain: EAGVAQSPRYKIIEKRQSVAFWCNPISGHATLYWYQQILGQGPKLLIQFQNNGVVDDSQLPKDRFSAERLKGVDSTLKIQPAKLEDSAVYLCASSLRRGTPTGELFFGEGSRLTVL.

CDR3 region: CASTDTGVYGYTF. For the CDR3, the DNA is TGTGCCAGCACCGATACAGGGGTCTACGGCTACACCTTC. This chain connects TRBV28 to TRBJ1-2, with 7 bases identical to TRBD1. This CDR3 comprises 13 residues. Unmatched junction bases numbered 10, after V lost 7 bases and J lost 8 bases. The germline CDR1 and CDR2 sequences are MDHEN and SYDVKM.

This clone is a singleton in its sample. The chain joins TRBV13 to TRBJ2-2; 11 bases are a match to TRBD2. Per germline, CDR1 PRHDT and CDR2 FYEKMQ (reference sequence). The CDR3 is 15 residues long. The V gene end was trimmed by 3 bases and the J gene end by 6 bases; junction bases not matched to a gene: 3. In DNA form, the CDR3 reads TGTGCCAGCAGCTTTAATAGCGGGAGGGCCGGGGAGCTGTTTTTT. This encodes CASSFNSGRAGELFF.

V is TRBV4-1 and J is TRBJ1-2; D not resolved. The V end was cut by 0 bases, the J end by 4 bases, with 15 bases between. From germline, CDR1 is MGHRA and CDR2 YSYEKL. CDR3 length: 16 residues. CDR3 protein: CASSQDVSGMSYGYTF. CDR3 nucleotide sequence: TGCGCCAGCAGCCAAGATGTATCGGGGATGTCCTATGGCTACACCTTC.

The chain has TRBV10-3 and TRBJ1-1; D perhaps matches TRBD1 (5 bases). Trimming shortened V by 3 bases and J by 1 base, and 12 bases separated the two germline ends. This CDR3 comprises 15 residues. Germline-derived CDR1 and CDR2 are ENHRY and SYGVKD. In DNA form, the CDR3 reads TGTGCCATCAGTGACCCCGGACACACGAACACTGAAGCTTTCTTT. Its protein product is CAISDPGHTNTEAFF.

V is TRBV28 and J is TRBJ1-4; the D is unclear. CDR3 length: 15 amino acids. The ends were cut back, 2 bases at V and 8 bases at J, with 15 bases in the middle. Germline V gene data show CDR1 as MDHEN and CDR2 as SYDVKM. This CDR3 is CASSLVGNLGEKLFF. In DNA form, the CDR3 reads TGTGCCAGCAGTTTAGTGGGCAATCTTGGGGAAAAACTGTTTTTT.

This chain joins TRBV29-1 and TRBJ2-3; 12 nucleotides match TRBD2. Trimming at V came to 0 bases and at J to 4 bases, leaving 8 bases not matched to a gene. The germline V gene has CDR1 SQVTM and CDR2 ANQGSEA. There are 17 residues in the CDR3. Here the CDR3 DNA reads TGCAGCGTTGAAGACCGACTAGCGGGAGCAGGGTCAGATACGCAGTATTTT. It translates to CSVEDRLAGAGSDTQYF.

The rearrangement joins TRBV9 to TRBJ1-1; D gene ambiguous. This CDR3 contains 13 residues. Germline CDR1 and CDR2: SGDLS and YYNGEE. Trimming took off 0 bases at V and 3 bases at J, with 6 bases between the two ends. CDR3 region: CASSVVAHTEAFF. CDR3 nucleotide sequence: TGTGCCAGCAGCGTAGTGGCCCACACTGAAGCTTTCTTT.

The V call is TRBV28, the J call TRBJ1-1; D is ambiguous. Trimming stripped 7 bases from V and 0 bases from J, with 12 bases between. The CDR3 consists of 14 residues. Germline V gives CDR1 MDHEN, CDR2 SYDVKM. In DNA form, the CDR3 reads TGTGCCAGCAATTCGGGGTATTTGAACACTGAAGCTTTCTTT. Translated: CASNSGYLNTEAFF.

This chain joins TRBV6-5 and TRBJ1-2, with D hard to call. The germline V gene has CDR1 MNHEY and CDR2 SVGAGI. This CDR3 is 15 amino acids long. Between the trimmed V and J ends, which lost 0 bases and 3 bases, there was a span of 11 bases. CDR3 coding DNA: TGTGCCAGCAGTTACTCGAGCAGCCGGGACTATGGCTACACCTTC. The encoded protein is CASSYSSSRDYGYTF.

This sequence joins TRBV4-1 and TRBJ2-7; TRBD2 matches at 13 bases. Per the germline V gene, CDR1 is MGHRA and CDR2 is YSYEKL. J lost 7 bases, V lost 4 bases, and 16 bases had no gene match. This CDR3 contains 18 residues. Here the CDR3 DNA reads TGCGCCAGCAGCCCCCTAGGACTAGCGGGAGCAACCTACCTGGAGCAGTACTTC. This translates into CASSPLGLAGATYLEQYF.

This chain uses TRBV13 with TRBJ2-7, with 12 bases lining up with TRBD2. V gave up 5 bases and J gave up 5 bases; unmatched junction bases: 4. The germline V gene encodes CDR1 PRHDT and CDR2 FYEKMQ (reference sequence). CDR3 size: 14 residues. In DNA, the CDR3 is TGTGCCAGCAGCCTAGCGGGAGGGGCGGACGAGCAGTACTTC. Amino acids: CASSLAGGADEQYF.

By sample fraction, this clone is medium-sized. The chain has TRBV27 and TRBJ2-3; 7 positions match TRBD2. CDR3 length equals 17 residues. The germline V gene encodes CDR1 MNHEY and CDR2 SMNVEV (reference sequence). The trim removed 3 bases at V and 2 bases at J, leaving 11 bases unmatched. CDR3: CASSFFPVSGDTDTQYF. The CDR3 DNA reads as TGTGCCAGCAGTTTTTTCCCCGTCAGCGGGGACACAGATACGCAGTATTTT.

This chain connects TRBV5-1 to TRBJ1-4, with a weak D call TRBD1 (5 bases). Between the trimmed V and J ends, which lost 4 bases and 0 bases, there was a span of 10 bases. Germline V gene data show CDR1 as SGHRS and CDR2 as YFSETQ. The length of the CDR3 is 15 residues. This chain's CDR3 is CASSRTGSTNEKLFF. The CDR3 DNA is TGCGCCAGCAGCCGCACAGGTTCAACTAATGAAAAACTGTTTTTT.

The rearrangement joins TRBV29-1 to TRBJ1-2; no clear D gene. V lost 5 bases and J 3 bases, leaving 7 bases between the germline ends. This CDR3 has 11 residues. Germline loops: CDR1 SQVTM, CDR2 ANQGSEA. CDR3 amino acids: CSVTEHYGYTF. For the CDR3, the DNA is TGCAGCGTTACGGAGCACTATGGCTACACCTTC. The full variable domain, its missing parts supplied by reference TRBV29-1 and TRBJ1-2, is SAVISQKPSRDICQRGTSLTIQCQVDSQVTMMFWYRQQPGQSLTLIATANQGSEATYESGFVIDKFPISRPNLTFSTLTVSNMSPEDSSIYLCSVTEHYGYTFGSGTRLTVV.

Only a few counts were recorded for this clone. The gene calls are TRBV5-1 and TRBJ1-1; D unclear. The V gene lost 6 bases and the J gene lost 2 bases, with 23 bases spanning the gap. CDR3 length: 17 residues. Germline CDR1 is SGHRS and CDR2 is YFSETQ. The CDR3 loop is CASKVRSGPQGNTEAFF. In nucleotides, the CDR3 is TGCGCCAGCAAGGTCAGATCGGGTCCGCAAGGAAACACTGAAGCTTTCTTT. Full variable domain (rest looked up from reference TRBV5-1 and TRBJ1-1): KAGVTQTPRYLIKTRGQQVTLSCSPISGHRSVSWYQQTPGQGLQFLFEYFSETQRNKGNFPGRFSGRQFSNSRSEMNVSTLELGDSALYLCASKVRSGPQGNTEAFFGQGTRLTVV.

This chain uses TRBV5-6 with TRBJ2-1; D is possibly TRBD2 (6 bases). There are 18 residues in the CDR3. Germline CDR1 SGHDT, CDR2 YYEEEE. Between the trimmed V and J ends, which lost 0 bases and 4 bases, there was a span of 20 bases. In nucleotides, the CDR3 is TGTGCCAGCAGCTTGGACTGGGTAGGCGGGGCAACTTACAATGAGCAGTTCTTC. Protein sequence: CASSLDWVGGATYNEQFF. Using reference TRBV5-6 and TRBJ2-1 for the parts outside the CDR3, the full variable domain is DAGVTQSPTHLIKTRGQQVTLRCSPKSGHDTVSWYQQALGQGPQFIFQYYEEEERQRGNFPDRFSGHQFPNYSSELNVNALLLGDSALYLCASSLDWVGGATYNEQFFGPGTRLTVL.

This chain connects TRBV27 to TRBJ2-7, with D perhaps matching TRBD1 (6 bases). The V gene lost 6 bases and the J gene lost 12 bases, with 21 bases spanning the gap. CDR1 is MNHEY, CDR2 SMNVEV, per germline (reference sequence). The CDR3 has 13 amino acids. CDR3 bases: TGTGCCAGCAGCCAAGACTGGACAGCTGCACGGTACTTC. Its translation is CASSQDWTAARYF.

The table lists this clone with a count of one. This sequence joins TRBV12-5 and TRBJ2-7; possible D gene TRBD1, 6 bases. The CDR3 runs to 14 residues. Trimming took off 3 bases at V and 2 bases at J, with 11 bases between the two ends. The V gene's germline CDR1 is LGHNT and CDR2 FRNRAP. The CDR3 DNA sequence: TGTGCTAGTGGTTTCGGACAGCCACCCTACGAGCAGTACTTC. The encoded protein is CASGFGQPPYEQYF.

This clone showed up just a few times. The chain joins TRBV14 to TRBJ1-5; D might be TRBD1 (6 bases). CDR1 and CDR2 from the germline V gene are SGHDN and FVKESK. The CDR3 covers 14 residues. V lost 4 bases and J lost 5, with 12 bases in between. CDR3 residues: CASSLGGGDQPQHF. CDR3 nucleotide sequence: TGTGCCAGCAGCCTCGGGGGGGGCGATCAGCCCCAGCATTTT.

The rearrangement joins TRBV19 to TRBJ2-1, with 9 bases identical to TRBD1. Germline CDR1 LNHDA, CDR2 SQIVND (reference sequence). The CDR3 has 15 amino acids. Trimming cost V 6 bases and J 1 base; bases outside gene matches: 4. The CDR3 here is CASSRDRVSYNEQFF. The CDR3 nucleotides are TGTGCCAGTAGCAGGGACAGGGTGTCCTACAATGAGCAGTTCTTC.